This TCR beta chain was observed in a study of blood T cell repertoires in COVID-19. Per germline, CDR1 LNHDA and CDR2 SQIVND (reference sequence). The trim removed 5 bases at V and 9 bases at J, leaving 7 bases unmatched. CDR3 length equals 13 residues. Here immunoSEQ multiplex PCR was the method, and the copy in TCRdb shows in-frame clones only, minus some. This sample has about 160,000 clones; roughly 84% occur once, and the top ten carry around 18%. The TCR originated in a man aged 60-69 years who had recovered from COVID-19. The sample consisted of PBMCs or T cells enriched from blood (not recorded which). The V and J genes are TRBV19 and TRBJ1-5; 7 bases line up with TRBD1. CDR3 sequence: CASSATGEGPQHF. CDR3 sequence (DNA): TGTGCCAGTAGTGCAACAGGGGAAGGGCCCCAGCATTTT.